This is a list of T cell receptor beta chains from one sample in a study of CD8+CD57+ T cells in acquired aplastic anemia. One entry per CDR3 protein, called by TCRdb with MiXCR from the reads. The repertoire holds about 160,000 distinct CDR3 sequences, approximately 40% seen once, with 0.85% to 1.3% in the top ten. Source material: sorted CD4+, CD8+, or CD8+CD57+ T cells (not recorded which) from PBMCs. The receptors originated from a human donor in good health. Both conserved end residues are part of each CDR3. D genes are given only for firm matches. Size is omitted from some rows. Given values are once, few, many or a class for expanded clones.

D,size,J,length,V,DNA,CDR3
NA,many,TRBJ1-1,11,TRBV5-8,TGTGCCAGCAGACGGACGTTATGGGCTTTCTTT,CASRRTLWAFF
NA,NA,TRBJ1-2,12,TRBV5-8,TGTGCCAGCAGCTTCCAGTTCGAGGGCTACACCTTC,CASSFQFEGYTF
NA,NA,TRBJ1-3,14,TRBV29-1,TGCAGCGTTGAGGGCACTCCCTCTGGAAACACCATATATTTT,CSVEGTPSGNTIYF
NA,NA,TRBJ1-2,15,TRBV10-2,TGCGCCAGCAGTGAGATTCCGGGAGGCGTCTATGGCTACACCTTC,CASSEIPGGVYGYTF
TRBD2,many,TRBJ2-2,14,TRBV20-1,TGCAGTGCTGTTGCGGGAGGCTCCACCGGGGAGCTGTTTTTT,CSAVAGGSTGELFF
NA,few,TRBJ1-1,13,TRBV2,TGTGCCAGCAAGAGGTGGGCCCTCACTGAAGCTTTCTTT,CASKRWALTEAFF
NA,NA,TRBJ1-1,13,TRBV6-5,TGTGCCAGCAGTTACGGACCGAACACTGAAGCTTTCTTT,CASSYGPNTEAFF
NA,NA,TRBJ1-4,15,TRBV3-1,TGTGCCAGCAGCTCCAGAGGTCCTGGTGGTGAAAAACTGTTTTTT,CASSSRGPGGEKLFF
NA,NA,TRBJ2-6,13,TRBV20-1,TGCAGTGCTAGAGAGGCCGAAAGAGACGTCCTGACTTTC,CSAREAERDVLTF
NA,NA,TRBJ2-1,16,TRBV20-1,TGCAGTGCTAGAGACCTGCAGGGGTCACCCTACAATGAGCAGTTCTTC,CSARDLQGSPYNEQFF
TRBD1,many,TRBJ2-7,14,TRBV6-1,TGTGCCAGCAGTACCGGGACAGCAAACTACGAGCAGTACTTC,CASSTGTANYEQYF
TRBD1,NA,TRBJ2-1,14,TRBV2,TGTGCCAGCAGGGGGACAGGGTTCTACAATGAGCAGTTCTTC,CASRGTGFYNEQFF
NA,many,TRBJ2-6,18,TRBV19,TGTGCCAGTACCCCAATTCTGGGTCTCTCCTCTGGGGCCAACGTCCTGACTTTC,CASTPILGLSSGANVLTF
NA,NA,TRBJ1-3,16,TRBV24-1,TGTGCCACCAGTCGCTCCAGGGGCGACTCTGGAAACACCATATATTTT,CATSRSRGDSGNTIYF
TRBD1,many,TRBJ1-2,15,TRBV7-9,TGTGCCAGCAGCTTAAGGGACAGGGAAATTGGTGGCTACACCTTC,CASSLRDREIGGYTF
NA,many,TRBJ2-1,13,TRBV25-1,TGTGCCAGCAGTCGGGCGGGATACAATGAGCAGTTCTTC,CASSRAGYNEQFF
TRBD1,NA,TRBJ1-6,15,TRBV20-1,TGCAGTGCTAGACCTACACAGGGGGCAAAGTCACCCCTCCACTTT,CSARPTQGAKSPLHF
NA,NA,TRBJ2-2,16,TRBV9,TGTGCCAGCAGCGTAGTGGGACTTACCACGCCCGGGGAGCTGTTTTTT,CASSVVGLTTPGELFF
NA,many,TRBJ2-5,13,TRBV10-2,TGCGCCAGCCAACTTTCTAGGGGAGAGACCCAGTACTTC,CASQLSRGETQYF
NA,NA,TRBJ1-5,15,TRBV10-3,TGTGCCATCAGTGAGGACAGCGATAGCAATCAGCCCCAGCATTTT,CAISEDSDSNQPQHF
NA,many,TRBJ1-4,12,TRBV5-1,TGCGCCAGCAGCCAGAACAATGAAAAACTGTTTTTT,CASSQNNEKLFF
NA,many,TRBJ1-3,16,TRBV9,TGTGCCAGCAGCCCTCGGGGTGACGCCTCTGGAAACACCATATATTTT,CASSPRGDASGNTIYF
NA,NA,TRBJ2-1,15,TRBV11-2,TGTGCCAGCAGCTCGACAGGTGTCTCCTACAATGAGCAGTTCTTC,CASSSTGVSYNEQFF
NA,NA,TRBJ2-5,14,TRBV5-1,TGCGCCAGCAGCTTGAACGGGTGGCGGGAGACCCAGTACTTC,CASSLNGWRETQYF
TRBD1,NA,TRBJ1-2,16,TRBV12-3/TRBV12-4,TGTGCCAGCAGGCCACAGGGGGCCCAACTCAACTATGGCTACACCTTC,CASRPQGAQLNYGYTF
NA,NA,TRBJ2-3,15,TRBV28,TGTGCCAGCAGCTTTCAGGGTGCTAGCACAGATACGCAGTATTTT,CASSFQGASTDTQYF
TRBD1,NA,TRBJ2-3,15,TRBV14,TGTGCCAGCACCCGGACAGGGGTTAGCACAGATACGCAGTATTTT,CASTRTGVSTDTQYF
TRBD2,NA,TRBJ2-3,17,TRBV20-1,TGCAGTGCTAGTCCTCTGGGGCGGGGGACTAGCACAGATACGCAGTATTTT,CSASPLGRGTSTDTQYF
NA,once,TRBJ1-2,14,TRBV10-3,TGTGCCATCAGTGAGGAACAGGTCCAGTATGGCTACACCTTC,CAISEEQVQYGYTF
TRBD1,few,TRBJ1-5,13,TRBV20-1,TGCAGTGCAGCCACAGGGGCGTTTCAGCCCCAGCATTTT,CSAATGAFQPQHF
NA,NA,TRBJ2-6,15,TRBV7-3,TGTGCCAGCAGCCTTTCGGTTTCTGGGGCCAACGTCCTGACTTTC,CASSLSVSGANVLTF
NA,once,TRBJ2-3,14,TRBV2,TGTGCCACCTCACGGGTCAGTTTCACAGATACGCAGTATTTT,CATSRVSFTDTQYF
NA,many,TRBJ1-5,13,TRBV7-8,TGTGCCAGCAGCAAGAACTTAGATCAGCCCCAGCATTTT,CASSKNLDQPQHF
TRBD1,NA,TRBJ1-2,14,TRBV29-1,TGCAGCGCCTCGACCATGGACAGGTACTATGGCTACACCTTC,CSASTMDRYYGYTF
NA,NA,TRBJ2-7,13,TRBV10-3,TGTGCCATCAGCGTGGGCGGAGGGTACGAGCAGTACTTC,CAISVGGGYEQYF
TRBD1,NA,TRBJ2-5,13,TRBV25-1,TGTGCCACCTCGGGACAGGGGGCAGAGACCCAGTACTTC,CATSGQGAETQYF
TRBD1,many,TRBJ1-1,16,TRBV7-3,TGTGCCAGCAGCTTACAATCTGGGACAGGGAGTACTGAAGCTTTCTTT,CASSLQSGTGSTEAFF
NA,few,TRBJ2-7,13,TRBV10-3,TGTGCCATCAGTGCGAGGGACGGCTACGAGCAGTACTTC,CAISARDGYEQYF
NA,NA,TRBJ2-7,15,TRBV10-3,TGTGCCATCAGTGATGGGGGCTCGGCCAGCTACGAGCAGTACTTC,CAISDGGSASYEQYF
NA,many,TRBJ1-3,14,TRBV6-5,TGTGCCAGCAGTTCCCAGGTTACTGGAAACACCATATATTTT,CASSSQVTGNTIYF
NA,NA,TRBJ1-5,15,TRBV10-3,TGTGCCATCAGTGACAGCGACATTCTTAATCAGCCCCAGCATTTT,CAISDSDILNQPQHF
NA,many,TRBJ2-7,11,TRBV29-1,TGCAGCGCGTGGAAGGCAGGGGAGCAGTACTTC,CSAWKAGEQYF
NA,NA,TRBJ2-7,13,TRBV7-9,TGTGCCAGCAGCTTAGACGGCGAGTACGAGCAGTACTTC,CASSLDGEYEQYF
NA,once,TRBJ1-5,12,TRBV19,TGTGCCAGTAGCTTCGACCGACGCGGTCAGCATTTT,CASSFDRRGQHF
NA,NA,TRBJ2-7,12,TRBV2,TGTGCCAGCAGTGAAATGCTGTACGAGCAGTACTTC,CASSEMLYEQYF
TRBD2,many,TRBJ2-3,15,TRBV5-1,TGCGCCAGCAGGGGATTAGCGGGGGGCACAGATACGCAGTATTTT,CASRGLAGGTDTQYF
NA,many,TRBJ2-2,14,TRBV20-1,TGCAGTGCTAGCCCCGGGCTGAACACCGGGGAGCTGTTTTTT,CSASPGLNTGELFF